The rows below give T cell receptor beta chains drawn from one sample of a study of response to subunit inactivated influenza vaccine. TCRdb re-called the RT-PCR reads through MiXCR, storing one row per CDR3 protein. This table holds 530,000 or so distinct CDR3 sequences, 14% found once. The sequenced sample was PBMCs from blood, obtained 12 days after vaccination. The origin of the receptors is a man aged 50-59 years who received an inactivated influenza vaccine. Each CDR3 is given with its conserved first and last residue. The D gene is left open where the match is weak. Part of the rows lack a size; the others show once, few, many or a class for expanded clones.

j_call cdr3_length clone_size d_call v_call cdr3_nt cdr3_aa
TRBJ2-1 17 few NA TRBV24-1 TGTGCCACCAGTGATCCAGGGACACACAACTCCTACAATGAGCAGTTCTTC CATSDPGTHNSYNEQFF
TRBJ2-1 14 NA NA TRBV12-3/TRBV12-4 TGTGCCAGCAGTTTGGGGACCACATACAATGAGCAGTTCTTC CASSLGTTYNEQFF
TRBJ2-1 12 few NA TRBV28 TGTGCCAGCAGTGCGGCCACCAATGAGCAGTTCTTC CASSAATNEQFF
TRBJ2-5 16 few NA TRBV24-1 TGTGCCACCAGTGAAACAGGGAGGGGAATTGATGAGACCCAGTACTTC CATSETGRGIDETQYF
TRBJ2-5 15 few NA TRBV29-1 TGCAGCGTGTGGGGTTCCCTGGGGAAGGGAGAGACCCAGTACTTC CSVWGSLGKGETQYF
TRBJ2-3 18 NA NA TRBV21-1 TGTGCCAGCAGCAACTGTTCTGGGACAGGGGAAGTCGCAGATACGCAGTATTTT CASSNCSGTGEVADTQYF
TRBJ2-1 16 few TRBD1 TRBV4-2 TGTGCCAGCAGCCAAGGTCCAGGGGGCTCCTACAATGAGCAGTTCTTC CASSQGPGGSYNEQFF
TRBJ2-2 16 NA TRBD2 TRBV5-1 TGTGCCAGCAGCTTAGCGGGAGGGAAGAACACCGGGGAGCTGTTTTTT CASSLAGGKNTGELFF
TRBJ2-7 15 few TRBD1 TRBV11-2 TGTGCCAGCAGCTCTCTTAGGGACAGCACCTACGAGCAGTACTTC CASSSLRDSTYEQYF
TRBJ2-5 15 few TRBD1 TRBV7-2 TGTGCCAGCAGCCCCATACAGGGGCCCACGGAGACCCAGTACTTC CASSPIQGPTETQYF
TRBJ2-1 16 many NA TRBV3-1 TGTGCCAGCAGCCAAGATGACTTAAACTCTTACAATGAGCAGTTCTTC CASSQDDLNSYNEQFF
TRBJ1-5 14 many NA TRBV12-3/TRBV12-4 TGTGCCAGCAGCTTAGGGGGATACAATCAGCCCCAGCATTTT CASSLGGYNQPQHF
TRBJ2-7 16 many TRBD1 TRBV12-3/TRBV12-4 TGTGCCAGCAGTCCTCGGACAGGGCCTGCCCCCTACGAGCAGTACTTC CASSPRTGPAPYEQYF
TRBJ2-2 15 few NA TRBV7-2 TGTGCCAGCAGCTTAGGGACAGTGGACACCGGGGAGCTGTTTTTT CASSLGTVDTGELFF
TRBJ1-3 18 NA TRBD1 TRBV11-1 TGTGCCAGCCTCGCCCCCGGACAGGGTTCCCACTCTGGAAACACCATATATTTT CASLAPGQGSHSGNTIYF
TRBJ1-2 10 few NA TRBV6-1 TGTGCCAGCAGTGAAGAGCCCCTCGCTTTC CASSEEPLAF